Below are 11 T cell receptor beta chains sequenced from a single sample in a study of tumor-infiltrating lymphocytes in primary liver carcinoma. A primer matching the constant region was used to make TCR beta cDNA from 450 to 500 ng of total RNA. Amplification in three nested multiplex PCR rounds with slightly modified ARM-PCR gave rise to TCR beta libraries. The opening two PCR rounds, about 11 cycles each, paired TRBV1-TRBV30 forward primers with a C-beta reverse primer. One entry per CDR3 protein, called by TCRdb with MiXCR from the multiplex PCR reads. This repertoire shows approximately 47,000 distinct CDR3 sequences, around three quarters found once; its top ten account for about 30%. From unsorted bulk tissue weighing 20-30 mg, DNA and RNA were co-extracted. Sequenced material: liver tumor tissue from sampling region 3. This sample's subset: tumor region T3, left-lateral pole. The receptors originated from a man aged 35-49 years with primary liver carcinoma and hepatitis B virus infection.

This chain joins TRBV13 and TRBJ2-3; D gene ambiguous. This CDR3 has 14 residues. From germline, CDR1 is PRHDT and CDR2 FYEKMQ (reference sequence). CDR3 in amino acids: CTGSFSESTDTQYF. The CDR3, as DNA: TGTACCGGCAGCTTTTCCGAAAGCACAGATACGCAGTATTTT.

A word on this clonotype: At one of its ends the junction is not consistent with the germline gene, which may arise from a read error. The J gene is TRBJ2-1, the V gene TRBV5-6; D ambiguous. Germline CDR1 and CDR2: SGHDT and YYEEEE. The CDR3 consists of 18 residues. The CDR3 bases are TGTGCCAGCAGTTTGGCCAGGACCGCGCGGCAATTCGTCAGTGAGCAGTTCTTC. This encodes CASSLARTARQFVSEQFF.

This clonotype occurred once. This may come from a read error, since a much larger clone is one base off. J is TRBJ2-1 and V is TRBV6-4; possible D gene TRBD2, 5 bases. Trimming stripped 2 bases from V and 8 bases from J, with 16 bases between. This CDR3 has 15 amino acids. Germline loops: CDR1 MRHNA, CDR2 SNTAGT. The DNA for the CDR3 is TGTGCCAGCAGTGACGCTTGGATAGCGAGCTATGAGCAGTTCTTC. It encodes CASSDAWIASYEQFF.

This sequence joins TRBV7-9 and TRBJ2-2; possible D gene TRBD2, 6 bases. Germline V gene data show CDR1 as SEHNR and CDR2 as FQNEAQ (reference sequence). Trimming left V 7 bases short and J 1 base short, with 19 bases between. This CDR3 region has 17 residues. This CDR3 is CASTQDLWEVNTGELFF. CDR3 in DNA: TGTGCCAGCACGCAGGACCTGTGGGAGGTGAACACCGGGGAGCTGTTTTTT.

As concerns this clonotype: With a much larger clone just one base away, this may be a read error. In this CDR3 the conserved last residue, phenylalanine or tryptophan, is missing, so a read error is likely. CDR3 loop: CASSRVNEQFL. The CDR3 DNA reads as TGTGCCAGCAGTAGGGTGAATGAGCAGTTCCTC. J is TRBJ2-1 and V is TRBV28; D is ambiguous. The germline V gene encodes CDR1 MDHEN and CDR2 SYDVKM. V was clipped by 5 bases and J by 7 bases, with 6 bases between them. This CDR3 contains 11 residues.

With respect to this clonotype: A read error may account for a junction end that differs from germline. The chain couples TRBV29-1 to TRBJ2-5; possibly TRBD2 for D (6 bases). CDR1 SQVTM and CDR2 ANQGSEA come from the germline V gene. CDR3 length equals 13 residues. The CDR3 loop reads CSVEGGLQETQHF. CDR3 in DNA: TGCAGCGTTGAAGGGGGACTTCAAGAGACCCAGCACTTC.

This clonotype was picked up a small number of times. CDR3 bases: TGTGCCAGCAGTACTCCAGTCGCACAAGAGACCCAGTACTTC. Encoded protein: CASSTPVAQETQYF. This chain connects TRBV12-3 or TRBV12-4 to TRBJ2-5; D unresolved. This CDR3 is 14 amino acids long. V gave up 5 bases and J gave up 2 bases, with 12 bases separating them.

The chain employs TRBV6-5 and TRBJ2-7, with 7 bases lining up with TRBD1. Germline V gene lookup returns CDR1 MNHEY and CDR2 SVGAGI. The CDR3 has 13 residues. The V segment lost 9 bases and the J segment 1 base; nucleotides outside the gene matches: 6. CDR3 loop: CASIQQGSYEQYF. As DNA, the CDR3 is TGTGCCAGTATTCAACAGGGGTCCTACGAGCAGTACTTC.

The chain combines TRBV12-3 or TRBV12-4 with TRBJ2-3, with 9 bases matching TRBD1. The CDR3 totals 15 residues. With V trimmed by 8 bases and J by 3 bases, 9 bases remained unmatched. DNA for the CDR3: TGTGCCAGCGGGCCTACAGGGGGCGAAACAGATACGCAGTATTTT. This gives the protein CASGPTGGETDTQYF.

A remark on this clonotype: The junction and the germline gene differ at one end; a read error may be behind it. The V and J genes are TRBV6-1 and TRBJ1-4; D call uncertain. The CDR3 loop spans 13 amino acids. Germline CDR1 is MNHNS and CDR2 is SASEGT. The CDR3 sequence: CSSRKLEREKLFF. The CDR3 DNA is TGTTCCAGCAGGAAGCTGGAGAGGGAAAAACTATTTTTT.

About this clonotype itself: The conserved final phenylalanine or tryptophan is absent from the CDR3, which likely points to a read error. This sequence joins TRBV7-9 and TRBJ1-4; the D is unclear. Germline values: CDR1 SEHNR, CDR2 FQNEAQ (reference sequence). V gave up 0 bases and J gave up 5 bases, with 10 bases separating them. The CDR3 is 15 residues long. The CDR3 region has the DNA TGTGCCAGCAGCTTAGCTCGGGCCCTAAATGAAAAACTGTTTTAT. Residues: CASSLARALNEKLFY.